This T cell receptor beta chain was recovered during a study of blood T cells in healthy people across ages. The CDR3 length is 14 residues. Germline CDR1 and CDR2: MDHEN and SYDVKM. The V gene lost 5 bases and the J gene lost 7 bases, with 18 bases spanning the gap. A second PCR of roughly 7 to 11 cycles used a sample-barcoded 5' primer and a J-beta primer mix. TCRdb analysed the 5' RACE reads with MiXCR anew, one entry per CDR3 protein. The sample includes roughly 730,000 distinct CDR3 sequences, around 50% of them seen just once. The source material was blood. The clonotype originates from a man aged 40-49 years in good health. V usage is TRBV28 and J usage is TRBJ2-7, with D possibly TRBD1 on 6 matching bases. The chain's CDR3 is CASSPLGKGVEQYF. CDR3 DNA: TGTGCCAGCAGTCCTCTAGGAAAGGGGGTGGAGCAGTACTTC.